This T cell receptor (beta chain) is drawn from a study of blood T cell repertoires in COVID-19. Study-level information: Spain, Italy and the United States supplied samples that represented acute and convalescent COVID-19. PBMCs, B-cell-depleted T cells, or T cells provided the cDNA or gDNA that made up the material.

Authors' methods: Researchers report that nucleated cell counts were estimated from reference gene primer amplification. Using immunoSEQ multiplex PCR, the repertoire was profiled, and TCRdb retains in-frame clones only, with some absent. That table furnishes V, J and clone size, whereas the DNA furnished D and trimming. Of about 170,000 clones in the sample, about four fifths were seen once. Trimming stripped 5 bases from V and 4 bases from J, with 15 bases between. This CDR3 spans 13 amino acids. Germline values: CDR1 GTSNPN, CDR2 SVGIG (reference sequence). This TCR came from a man aged 35 to 55 who had recovered from COVID-19. Sample: peripheral blood. The chain carries TRBV30 and TRBJ2-7; D is possibly TRBD1 (5 bases). The CDR3 DNA reads as TGTGCCTGGGCGGACACGGAAAGATACGAGCAGTACTTC. Translated: CAWADTERYEQYF.